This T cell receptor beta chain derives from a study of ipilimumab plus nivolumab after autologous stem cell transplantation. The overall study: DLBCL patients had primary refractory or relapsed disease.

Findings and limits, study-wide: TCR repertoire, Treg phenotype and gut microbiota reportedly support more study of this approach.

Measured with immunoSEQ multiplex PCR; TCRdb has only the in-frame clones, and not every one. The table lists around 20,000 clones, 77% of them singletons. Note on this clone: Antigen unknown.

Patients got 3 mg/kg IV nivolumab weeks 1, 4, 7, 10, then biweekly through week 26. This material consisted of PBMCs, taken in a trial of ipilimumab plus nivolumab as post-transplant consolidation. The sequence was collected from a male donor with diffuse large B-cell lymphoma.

The CDR3 is CATAGTSGAPSYEQYF. The CDR3 nucleotides are TGTGCCACAGCCGGGACTAGCGGGGCCCCGTCCTACGAGCAGTACTTC. The rearrangement links TRBV10-3 to TRBJ2-7; 13 bases fit TRBD2. The CDR3 is 16 amino acids. The germline V gene encodes CDR1 ENHRY and CDR2 SYGVKD. With V trimmed by 10 bases and J by 1 base, 10 bases remained unmatched.